What follows describes a single T cell receptor (beta chain). In germline, CDR1 is SGHRS, CDR2 YFSETQ. There are 14 residues in the CDR3. V was cut by 0 bases and J by 4 bases, with 8 bases left in between. This specimen comes from a study of blood T cell repertoires in COVID-19. Using immunoSEQ multiplex PCR, the repertoire was profiled, and TCRdb retains in-frame clones only, with some absent. This sample has 55,000 to 75,000 clones, with over 85% found just once. The sample taken for sequencing was peripheral blood. This receptor was taken from a man in his sixties with acute or convalescent COVID-19. This chain links TRBV5-1 with TRBJ1-5; D is ambiguous. CDR3 residues: CASSLEPGNQPQHF. In DNA, the CDR3 is TGCGCCAGCAGCTTGGAGCCAGGAAATCAGCCCCAGCATTTT.